Presented here are 23 T cell receptor beta chains from one specimen sequenced in a study of control samples from healthy donors and cancer patients (dated by TCRdb to the early 2020s). The library was built by means of the immunoSEQ multiplex PCR assay. The immuneACCESS repertoire file appears here via TCRdb, limited to in-frame rearrangements. These files lack a portion of the clones; in checked studies, under half of the deficit traces to unresolved V genes, and the cause of the others is not known. Recorded for this sample are 170,000 or so clones; more than 85% of them occurred a single time. Around 2% of the sample belongs to the ten largest clones. Material for sequencing was blood. Source of these receptors: a woman aged 40 to 55 in good health.

The chain couples TRBV3-1 (or the pseudogene TRBV3-2) to TRBJ1-1; tentative D call: TRBD1 (6 bases). V dropped 2 bases and J dropped 0 bases, with 16 bases sitting between them. CDR3 length: 17 residues. Germline assignment: CDR1 LGHDT and CDR2 YNNKEL (reference sequence). The CDR3 sequence is CASSQPDREDMNTEAFF. The CDR3 bases are TGTGCCAGCAGCCAACCGGACAGAGAAGACATGAACACTGAAGCTTTCTTT.

The CDR3 region has the DNA TGTGCCAGCAGCTTGGACCTCTCTTGGACCAATGAGCAGTTCTTC. It yields the protein CASSLDLSWTNEQFF. The genes are TRBV9 and TRBJ2-1; D unresolved. The CDR3 is 15 amino acids. Germline CDR1 is SGDLS and CDR2 is YYNGEE. V was shortened by 4 bases and J by 6 bases, with 17 bases between the two germline ends.

The chain carries TRBV19 and TRBJ2-1, with 8 bases aligning to TRBD2. Germline assignment: CDR1 LNHDA and CDR2 SQIVND (reference sequence). Unmatched junction bases numbered 10, after V lost 7 bases and J lost 8 bases. The CDR3 spans 14 residues. The DNA of the CDR3 is TGTGCCAGTATGGTCGCGGGGGGCATCCATGAGCAGTTCTTC. As protein: CASMVAGGIHEQFF. The full variable domain, rest sourced from reference TRBV19 and TRBJ2-1, is DGGITQSPKYLFRKEGQNVTLSCEQNLNHDAMYWYRQDPGQGLRLIYYSQIVNDFQKGDIAEGYSVSREKKESFPLTVTSAQKNPTAFYLCASMVAGGIHEQFFGPGTRLTVL.

The genes are TRBV2 and TRBJ1-5; no definite D call. The CDR3 is 14 residues long. CDR1 is SNHLY and CDR2 is FYNNEI in the germline V gene. V was trimmed by 8 bases and J by 0 bases, leaving 11 bases between them. CDR3 amino acids: CASHSAYSNQPQHF. The DNA for the CDR3 is TGTGCCAGCCACAGCGCCTATAGCAATCAGCCCCAGCATTTT.

V and J are TRBV4-1 and TRBJ2-1; 8 nucleotides agree with TRBD1. The CDR3 has 16 residues. Germline loops: CDR1 MGHRA, CDR2 YSYEKL. V lost 4 bases to trimming and J lost 8 bases; unmatched junction nucleotides: 13. CDR3 sequence (DNA): TGCGCCAGCAGCCGGCCATTGTATCAGGGGGCGTATGAGCAGTTCTTC. Translation gives CASSRPLYQGAYEQFF.

CDR3 region: CASSPPGKQAFF. In DNA form, the CDR3 reads TGTGCCAGCAGCCCCCCGGGGAAACAAGCTTTCTTT. The chain links TRBV7-9 to TRBJ1-1; D is ambiguous. Germline CDR1 SEHNR, CDR2 FQNEAQ (reference sequence). Trimming removed 5 bases at V and 9 bases at J, with 13 bases between. This CDR3 spans 12 amino acids.

The chain is built from TRBV5-1 and TRBJ2-1; no clear D. Per germline, CDR1 SGHRS and CDR2 YFSETQ. The CDR3 has 14 residues. V lost 4 bases, J lost 2 bases, and 10 bases lay in between. The CDR3 region is CASSPQITYNEQFF. The CDR3 DNA follows: TGCGCCAGCAGCCCTCAGATTACCTACAATGAGCAGTTCTTC.

The chain employs TRBV5-1 and TRBJ2-5; 8 bases fit TRBD1. Germline lookup yields CDR1 SGHRS and CDR2 YFSETQ. The CDR3 loop spans 16 amino acids. Trimming cost V 0 bases and J 1 base; bases outside gene matches: 5. CDR3 region: CASSLGGQALQETQYF. CDR3 in DNA: TGCGCCAGCAGCTTGGGGGGACAGGCCCTCCAAGAGACCCAGTACTTC.

The genes are TRBV4-1 and TRBJ2-7; possible D gene TRBD1, 5 bases. The CDR3 spans 13 residues. Germline loops: CDR1 MGHRA, CDR2 YSYEKL. The V and J ends lost 1 base and 5 bases respectively, with 9 bases between them. The CDR3 is CASSQAWGHEQYF. The CDR3 DNA reads as TGCGCCAGCAGCCAAGCGTGGGGCCACGAGCAGTACTTC.

The CDR3 sequence: CAISVQGETQYF. The CDR3, as DNA: TGTGCCATCAGTGTCCAGGGGGAGACCCAGTACTTC. V usage is TRBV10-3 and J usage is TRBJ2-5; TRBD1 is a possible D gene (6 bases). V gave up 4 bases and J gave up 5 bases, with 8 bases separating them. Germline V gives CDR1 ENHRY, CDR2 SYGVKD. The CDR3 runs to 12 residues.

This sequence joins TRBV2 and TRBJ2-5, with D maybe TRBD2 (5 bases). Trimming took off 4 bases at V and 4 bases at J, with 16 bases between the two ends. The CDR3 sequence is 15 residues long. Germline V gene lookup returns CDR1 SNHLY and CDR2 FYNNEI. The CDR3 is CASSVWRKEAETQYF. CDR3 coding DNA: TGTGCCAGCAGTGTTTGGAGGAAGGAGGCAGAGACCCAGTACTTC.

This clone was seen a single time. The chain recombines TRBV7-8 with TRBJ2-3; 12 bases map to TRBD2. The CDR3 extends over 17 amino acids. The germline gives CDR1 SGHVS, CDR2 FQNEAQ. The V segment lost 5 bases and the J segment 2 bases; nucleotides outside the gene matches: 8. The DNA for the CDR3 is TGTGCCAGCAGCCCAAGAAGGACTAGCGGGGTCACAGATACGCAGTATTTT. Its protein is CASSPRRTSGVTDTQYF.

V is TRBV7-9 and J is TRBJ1-1, with unresolved D. Germline V gene sequence: CDR1 SEHNR, CDR2 FQNEAQ (reference sequence). The V end was cut by 3 bases, the J end by 2 bases, with 7 bases between. The CDR3 is 13 residues long. CDR3 in DNA: TGTGCCAGCAGCTTCCAAGCAAACACTGAAGCTTTCTTT. Translating it yields CASSFQANTEAFF. Combining the CDR3 with reference TRBV7-9 and TRBJ1-1 gives the whole variable domain DTGVSQNPRHKITKRGQNVTFRCDPISEHNRLYWYRQTLGQGPEFLTYFQNEAQLEKSRLLSDRFSAERPKGSFSTLEIQRTEQGDSAMYLCASSFQANTEAFFGQGTRLTVV.

The chain combines TRBV7-6 with TRBJ1-5, with D tentatively TRBD1 (6 bases). The CDR3 spans 18 residues. The V gene lost 5 bases and the J gene lost 1 base, with 21 bases spanning the gap. From germline, CDR1 is SGHVS and CDR2 FNYEAQ. CDR3 amino acids: CASSPPGGQGESNQPQHF. CDR3 DNA sequence: TGTGCCAGCAGCCCCCCGGGGGGGCAGGGAGAAAGCAATCAGCCCCAGCATTTT.

This sequence joins TRBV12-5 and TRBJ2-1; unclear D gene. V gave up 2 bases and J gave up 0 bases, with 5 bases separating them. The CDR3 totals 14 residues. CDR1 LGHNT and CDR2 FRNRAP come from the germline V gene. CDR3 protein: CASGLWSSYNEQFF. As DNA, the CDR3 is TGTGCTAGTGGTTTGTGGAGCTCCTACAATGAGCAGTTCTTC.

The CDR3 nucleotides are TGCGCCAGCAGCCAAGGGTTAGGGAGCACAGATACGCAGTATTTT. The encoded protein is CASSQGLGSTDTQYF. The rearrangement uses TRBV4-1 and TRBJ2-3; D uncertain. Germline values: CDR1 MGHRA, CDR2 YSYEKL. With 1 base removed from V and 0 bases from J, the gap between germline ends came to 8 bases. The CDR3 contains 15 residues.

This chain joins TRBV5-4 and TRBJ2-4, with D possibly TRBD1 on 6 matching bases. The CDR3 length is 14 residues. Trimming stripped 4 bases from V and 9 bases from J, with 17 bases between. Per the germline V gene, CDR1 is SGHNT and CDR2 is YYREEE (reference sequence). The CDR3 region is CASSPYGRGGIQYF. The CDR3 nucleotides are TGTGCCAGCAGCCCTTACGGCAGGGGCGGCATTCAGTACTTC.

This clone has just a few counts. V is TRBV7-6 and J is TRBJ1-6; D is uncertain. Germline V gene sequence: CDR1 SGHVS, CDR2 FNYEAQ. The CDR3 runs 16 residues. With 2 bases removed from V and 9 bases from J, the gap between germline ends came to 17 bases. CDR3 DNA: TGTGCCAGCAGCTTATTAGAGTGGCCTCGGCCTTCACCCCTCCACTTT. This translates into CASSLLEWPRPSPLHF. The full variable domain, rest sourced from reference TRBV7-6 and TRBJ1-6, is GAGVSQSPRYKVTKRGQDVALRCDPISGHVSLYWYRQALGQGPEFLTYFNYEAQQDKSGLPNDRFSAERPEGSISTLTIQRTEQRDSAMYRCASSLLEWPRPSPLHFGNGTRLTVT.

The chain uses TRBV6-5 and TRBJ2-1, with D unresolved. The V gene's germline CDR1 is MNHEY and CDR2 SVGAGI. This CDR3 region has 13 residues. V lost 2 bases and J 7 bases, leaving 9 bases between the germline ends. The chain's CDR3 is CASSYVPDNEQFF. The CDR3, as DNA: TGTGCCAGCAGTTACGTCCCGGATAATGAGCAGTTCTTC.

This chain uses TRBV6-5 with TRBJ1-5, with TRBD1 matching over 10 bases. Germline trimming cut 5 bases from V and 7 bases from J; bases unmatched to any gene: 2. The germline gives CDR1 MNHEY, CDR2 SVGAGI. The CDR3 extends over 13 amino acids. CDR3 in DNA: TGTGCCAGCAGTAGGGACAGGGGCCAGCCCCAGCATTTT. Its protein is CASSRDRGQPQHF.

V and J are TRBV4-1 and TRBJ2-7, with D unresolved. Germline-derived CDR1 and CDR2 are MGHRA and YSYEKL. V lost 4 bases, J lost 4 bases, and 11 bases lay in between. The CDR3 consists of 13 residues. The DNA for the CDR3 is TGCGCCAGCAGCCTACAACGACGGTACGAGCAGTACTTC. Translated, it gives CASSLQRRYEQYF.

The chain recombines TRBV5-1 with TRBJ1-4; 11 nucleotides line up with TRBD1. CDR1 and CDR2 from the germline V gene are SGHRS and YFSETQ. The CDR3 runs to 17 residues. J gave up 5 bases and V 5 bases, and 11 bases lay outside the gene matches. CDR3 sequence reads: CASRRTGGRKSNEKLFF. The CDR3 bases are TGCGCCAGCAGAAGGACAGGGGGCAGAAAAAGCAATGAAAAACTGTTTTTT.

The V gene is TRBV5-6, the J gene TRBJ1-2; 8 nucleotides agree with TRBD1. J was trimmed by 6 bases and V by 1 base; bases with no gene match: 14. This CDR3 has 17 residues. Germline V CDR1 and CDR2: SGHDT, YYEEEE. The CDR3 nucleotides are TGTGCCAGCAGCTTGAGCCCTCCGATTGACAGGGGTCATGGCTACACCTTC. Residues: CASSLSPPIDRGHGYTF. Full variable domain (missing parts from reference TRBV5-6 and TRBJ1-2): DAGVTQSPTHLIKTRGQQVTLRCSPKSGHDTVSWYQQALGQGPQFIFQYYEEEERQRGNFPDRFSGHQFPNYSSELNVNALLLGDSALYLCASSLSPPIDRGHGYTFGSGTRLTVV.